Presented here are 2 T cell receptor beta chains from one specimen sequenced in a study of blood T cell repertoires in COVID-19. The repertoire was sequenced with immunoSEQ multiplex PCR; TCRdb's copy has only in-frame clones and lacks some. The data contain 53,000 or so clones, more than 75% of them singletons. Sample: peripheral blood. Receptors were obtained from a man aged 45-65 years with active or convalescent COVID-19.

The chain couples TRBV14 to TRBJ2-1, with D maybe TRBD1 (5 bases). CDR3 length: 12 residues. Per the germline V gene, CDR1 is SGHDN and CDR2 is FVKESK. V was pared by 0 bases and J by 10 bases, with 7 bases between. CDR3 sequence reads: CASSQEWTEQFF. CDR3 DNA sequence: TGTGCCAGCAGCCAAGAATGGACAGAGCAGTTCTTC.

The rearrangement joins TRBV7-9 to TRBJ1-6; no clear D. CDR1 and CDR2 (germline): SEHNR, FQNEAQ (reference sequence). The germline V and J ends were trimmed by 8 bases and 0 bases, with 11 bases remaining between them. The CDR3 runs to 15 residues. Here the CDR3 reads CASCQGGSYNSPLHF. The CDR3 nucleotides read TGTGCCAGCTGCCAAGGAGGCTCCTATAATTCACCCCTCCACTTT.